Each of the 16 T cell receptor beta chains below was sequenced from the same sample in a study of cytomegalovirus exposure and HLA in healthy donors (dated by TCRdb to the late 2010s). The protocol used for the library was the immunoSEQ multiplex PCR assay. TCRdb's version of the immuneACCESS table is confined to in-frame rearrangements and falls short of the full clone set. An unresolved V gene accounts for under half of the shortfall where checked; the remainder is of unknown origin. In all, the sample holds over 85,000 clones, and less than 95% of those were seen once. The ten largest clones represent almost 0.9% of the sample. The sequencing sample was made of PBMCs. Every receptor here comes from a woman aged 18-30 years in good health and CMV-seronegative.

This chain joins TRBV7-8 and TRBJ2-1, with TRBD2 identical over 10 bases. CDR3 length: 16 residues. Trimming cost V 3 bases and J 10 bases; bases outside gene matches: 12. Germline-derived CDR1 and CDR2 are SGHVS and FQNEAQ. The CDR3 DNA reads as TGTGCCAGCAGCTTTCCCCCCAGCGGGAGGGCCCCCGAGCAGTTCTTC. Its protein product is CASSFPPSGRAPEQFF.

The chain has TRBV5-1 and TRBJ2-5; D unresolved. Germline V gene data show CDR1 as SGHRS and CDR2 as YFSETQ. The CDR3 runs to 14 residues. The V and J ends lost 4 bases and 4 bases respectively, with 14 bases between them. The CDR3: CASSLRSTGETQYF. Written as DNA, the CDR3 is TGCGCCAGCAGCCTTCGCAGCACGGGAGAGACCCAGTACTTC.

V gene TRBV10-3 combines with J gene TRBJ1-4, with 9 bases fitting TRBD1. CDR1 and CDR2 (germline): ENHRY, SYGVKD. Trimming took 0 bases from V and 6 from J; bases not matched to a gene: 5. The CDR3 is made up of 16 amino acids. CDR3 in amino acids: CAISESTGQGHEKLFF. CDR3 nucleotides: TGTGCCATCAGTGAGTCGACGGGACAGGGCCATGAAAAACTGTTTTTT.

The rearrangement links TRBV30 to TRBJ2-1, with a tentative D call TRBD2 (6 bases). The CDR3 covers 12 residues. Trimming removed 5 bases at V and 7 bases at J, with 12 bases between. CDR1 is GTSNPN, CDR2 SVGIG, per germline (reference sequence). DNA of the CDR3: TGTGCCTGGGGGGTTGGGGGGAATGAGCAGTTCTTC. It codes for CAWGVGGNEQFF.

The V and J genes are TRBV7-8 and TRBJ2-1; TRBD2 agrees at 12 bases. V was pared by 5 bases and J by 4 bases, with 3 bases of the junction left unmatched. Germline CDR1 is SGHVS and CDR2 is FQNEAQ. The CDR3 loop spans 15 amino acids. The CDR3 is CASSPGTSGYNEQFF. The CDR3 DNA sequence: TGTGCCAGCAGCCCCGGGACTAGCGGGTACAATGAGCAGTTCTTC.

The chain couples TRBV7-9 to TRBJ1-1, with D possibly TRBD1 on 6 matching bases. Per the germline V gene, CDR1 is SEHNR and CDR2 is FQNEAQ (reference sequence). The germline V and J ends were trimmed by 8 bases and 6 bases, with 13 bases remaining between them. There are 12 residues in the CDR3. CDR3 region: CASLGGGPEAFF. CDR3 coding DNA: TGTGCCAGCCTCGGGGGGGGGCCTGAAGCTTTCTTT.

V is TRBV4-1 and J is TRBJ2-3, with 7 positions matching TRBD2. CDR1 is MGHRA, CDR2 YSYEKL, per germline. V dropped 7 bases and J dropped 0; count of bases not matched to a gene: 7. This CDR3 is built from 15 residues. The DNA for the CDR3 is TGCGCCAGCAATGGCGGGAGCGTAAGCACAGATACGCAGTATTTT. It yields the protein CASNGGSVSTDTQYF.

This chain links TRBV5-1 with TRBJ2-5; no firm D call. Deletions cut 3 bases from V and 5 bases from J, with 14 bases between. Germline V lookup: CDR1 SGHRS, CDR2 YFSETQ. The CDR3 has 14 residues. The CDR3, as DNA: TGCGCCAGCAGCTCCACGGGTGGTGAGGAGACCCAGTACTTC. Protein product: CASSSTGGEETQYF.

J is TRBJ1-2 and V is TRBV27; 7 bases fit TRBD1. Germline V gene data show CDR1 as MNHEY and CDR2 as SMNVEV (reference sequence). This CDR3 contains 14 residues. After removal of 6 bases from V and 4 bases from J, the junction contained 8 bases not matched to a gene. CDR3 loop: CASSLDRNFYGYTF. The CDR3 nucleotides read TGTGCCAGCAGCTTGGACAGGAACTTCTATGGCTACACCTTC.

The V gene is TRBV25-1, the J gene TRBJ2-7; unclear D gene. CDR1 and CDR2 from the germline V gene are MGHDK and SYGVNS. CDR3 length: 11 amino acids. V was trimmed by 5 bases and J by 4 bases, leaving 6 bases between them. In DNA form, the CDR3 reads TGTGCCAGCAGTAGCCGTTACGAGCAGTACTTC. This encodes CASSSRYEQYF.

Turning to this clone: Other DNA sequences from this sample encode an identical CDR3 as well. This chain links TRBV27 with TRBJ2-1; D is possibly TRBD2 (6 bases). There are 12 residues in the CDR3. The germline CDR1 and CDR2 sequences are MNHEY and SMNVEV (reference sequence). Trimming pared 2 bases from V and 7 bases from J, leaving 6 bases between. CDR3: CASSLGGNEQFF. For the CDR3, the DNA is TGTGCCAGCAGTTTAGGAGGGAATGAGCAGTTCTTC.

CDR3 region: CASSPHDRTNTEAFF. For the CDR3, the DNA is TGCGCCAGCAGCCCTCACGACAGGACAAACACTGAAGCTTTCTTT. This chain connects TRBV4-1 to TRBJ1-1; D may be TRBD1 (6 bases). The CDR3 is 15 amino acids. V was clipped by 4 bases and J by 2 bases, with 14 bases between them. CDR1 and CDR2 from the germline V gene are MGHRA and YSYEKL.

The gene calls are TRBV2 and TRBJ2-7; 7 bases line up with TRBD1. The CDR3 is 12 amino acids. With V trimmed by 8 bases and J by 5 bases, 6 bases remained unmatched. Germline V gene lookup returns CDR1 SNHLY and CDR2 FYNNEI. CDR3: CASSWTGDEQYF. DNA of the CDR3: TGTGCCAGCTCTTGGACAGGCGACGAGCAGTACTTC. Complete variable domain (other parts from reference TRBV2 and TRBJ2-7): EPEVTQTPSHQVTQMGQEVILRCVPISNHLYFYWYRQILGQKVEFLVSFYNNEISEKSEIFDDQFSVERPDGSNFTLKIRSTKLEDSAMYFCASSWTGDEQYFGPGTRLTVT.

The chain uses TRBV27 and TRBJ2-3, with a weak D call TRBD2 (5 bases). CDR1 is MNHEY and CDR2 is SMNVEV in the germline V gene (reference sequence). The CDR3 extends over 12 amino acids. Deletions cut 5 bases from V and 6 bases from J, with 9 bases between. The chain's CDR3 is CASSLTRDTQYF. Written as DNA, the CDR3 is TGTGCCAGCAGTCTAACTAGGGATACGCAGTATTTT.

The chain is built from TRBV7-6 and TRBJ1-4, with D tentatively TRBD1 (6 bases). Trimming left V 4 bases short and J 8 bases short, with 14 bases between. The CDR3 spans 14 residues. From germline, CDR1 is SGHVS and CDR2 FNYEAQ. The CDR3 sequence: CASSSLGAEEKLFF. For the CDR3, the DNA is TGTGCCAGCAGCTCGCTGGGGGCGGAGGAAAAACTGTTTTTT.

This clone was detected once. The rearrangement joins TRBV27 to TRBJ2-3, with D possibly matching TRBD2 (5 bases). V was shortened by 3 bases and J by 1 base, with 5 bases between the two germline ends. Germline CDR1 reads MNHEY; CDR2 reads SMNVEV (reference sequence). The CDR3 extends over 13 amino acids. CDR3 in amino acids: CASSLRGTDTQYF. CDR3 in DNA: TGTGCCAGCAGTTTGCGGGGCACAGATACGCAGTATTTT.